The sequence of this T cell receptor (beta chain) was determined in a study of blood T cells in healthy people across ages. Looking at the study overall: In model experiments, template switching was able to capture about one barcoded beta molecule for every two T cells that were present.

In this sample, this clonotype turned up a few times. The antigen remains undetermined. Donors each provided ten milliliters of peripheral blood. PCR was performed a second time for about 6 to 12 cycles using a sample-barcoded 5' primer and a J-beta primer mix. TCRdb processed the 5' RACE reads anew with MiXCR; each CDR3 protein has one entry. The sample holds hundreds of thousands of distinct CDR3 sequences, approximately 40% seen once. V was pared by 3 bases and J by 4 bases, with 3 bases of the junction left unmatched. Per the germline V gene, CDR1 is MGHRA and CDR2 is YSYEKL. This CDR3 has 15 amino acids. Study findings and constraints: Older individuals had lower TCR beta diversity per million T cells (the decline was roughly linear). A conclusive naive versus antigen-experienced comparison was prevented by the unsorted PBMCs.

The TCR comes from a man at least 80 years old in good health. The sequenced sample was blood. This chain uses TRBV4-1 with TRBJ2-3; TRBD1 matches at 11 bases. The CDR3 DNA sequence: TGCGCCAGCAGCCAGGACAGGGGGCTCTCAGATACGCAGTATTTT. Translation gives CASSQDRGLSDTQYF.